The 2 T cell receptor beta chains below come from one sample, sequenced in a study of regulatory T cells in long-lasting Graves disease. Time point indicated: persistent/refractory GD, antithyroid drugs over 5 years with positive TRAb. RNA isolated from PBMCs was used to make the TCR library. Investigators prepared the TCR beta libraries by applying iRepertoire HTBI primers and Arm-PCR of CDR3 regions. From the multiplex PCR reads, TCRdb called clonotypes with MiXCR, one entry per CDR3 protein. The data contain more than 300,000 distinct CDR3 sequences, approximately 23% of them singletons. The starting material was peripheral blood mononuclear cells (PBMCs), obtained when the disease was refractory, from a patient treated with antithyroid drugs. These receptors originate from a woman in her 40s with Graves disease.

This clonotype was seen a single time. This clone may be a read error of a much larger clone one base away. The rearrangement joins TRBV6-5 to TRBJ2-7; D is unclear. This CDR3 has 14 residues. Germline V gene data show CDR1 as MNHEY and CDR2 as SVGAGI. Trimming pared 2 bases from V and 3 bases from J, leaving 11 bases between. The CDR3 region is CASSYGASGYEQYF. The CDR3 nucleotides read TGTGCCAGCAGTTACGGAGCCAGTGGCTACGAGCAGTACTTC.

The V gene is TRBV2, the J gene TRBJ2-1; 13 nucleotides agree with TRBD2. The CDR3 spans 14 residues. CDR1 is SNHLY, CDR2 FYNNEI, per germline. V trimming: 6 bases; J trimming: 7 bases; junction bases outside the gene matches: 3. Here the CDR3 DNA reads TGTGCCAGCAGGGGACTAGCGGGGAGGAATGAGCAGTTCTTC. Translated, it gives CASRGLAGRNEQFF.